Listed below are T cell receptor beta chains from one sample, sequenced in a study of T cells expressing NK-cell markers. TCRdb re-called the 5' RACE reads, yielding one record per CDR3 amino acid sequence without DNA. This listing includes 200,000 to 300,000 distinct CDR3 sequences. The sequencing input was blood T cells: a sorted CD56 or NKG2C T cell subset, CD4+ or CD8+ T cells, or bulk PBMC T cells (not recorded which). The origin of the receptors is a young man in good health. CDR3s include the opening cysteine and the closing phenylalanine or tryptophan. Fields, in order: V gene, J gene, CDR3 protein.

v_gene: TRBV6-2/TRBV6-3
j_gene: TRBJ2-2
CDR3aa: CASSYVAGEGRRTGELFF

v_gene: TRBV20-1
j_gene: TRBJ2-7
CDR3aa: CSARQRGRAYEQYF

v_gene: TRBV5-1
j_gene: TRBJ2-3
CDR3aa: CASSFQRTDTQYF

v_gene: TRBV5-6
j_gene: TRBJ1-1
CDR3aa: CASMGGVWTEAFF

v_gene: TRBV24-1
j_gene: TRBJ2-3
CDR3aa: CATSDPPLTGKGTDTQYF

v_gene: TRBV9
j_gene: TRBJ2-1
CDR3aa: CASSVSSGRYNEQFF

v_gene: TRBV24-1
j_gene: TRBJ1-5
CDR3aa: CATSGQVNQPQHF

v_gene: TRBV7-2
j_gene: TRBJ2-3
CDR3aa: CASSPRGLAGQSTQYF

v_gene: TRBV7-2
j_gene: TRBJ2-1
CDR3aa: CASSLATGTSERGEQFF

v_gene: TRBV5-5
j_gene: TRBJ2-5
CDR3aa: CASSLLGIGETQYF

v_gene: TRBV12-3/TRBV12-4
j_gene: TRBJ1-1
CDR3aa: CASSPTRTEMNTEAFF